This T cell receptor (beta chain) was identified during a study of blood T cell repertoires in COVID-19. Only in-frame clones appear in the TCRdb table, and some are missing; sequencing was by immunoSEQ multiplex PCR. The sample has 150,000 to 200,000 clones; about 82% are singletons. This CDR3 contains 12 residues. In germline, CDR1 is SGHDT, CDR2 YYEEEE. V was shortened by 0 bases and J by 8 bases, with 6 bases between the two germline ends. The sequenced material came from peripheral blood. This receptor was obtained from a man in his 70s with active or convalescent COVID-19. V gene TRBV5-6 combines with J gene TRBJ2-1; no reliable D call. DNA of the CDR3: TGTGCCAGCAGCTTGGGACGGGATGAGCAGTTCTTC. Its translation: CASSLGRDEQFF. The variable domain in full, with the rest retrieved from reference TRBV5-6 and TRBJ2-1, is DAGVTQSPTHLIKTRGQQVTLRCSPKSGHDTVSWYQQALGQGPQFIFQYYEEEERQRGNFPDRFSGHQFPNYSSELNVNALLLGDSALYLCASSLGRDEQFFGPGTRLTVL.